This T cell receptor beta chain stems from a study of T cells in Graves' hyperthyroidism and ophthalmopathy. The V gene's germline CDR1 is SGDLS and CDR2 YYNGEE. The length of the CDR3 is 16 residues. V lost 3 bases and J lost 2; bases outside the gene matches: 7. Those with hyperthyroidism were 18 to 65 years old, newly diagnosed, and ill for under 2 months. Clinical symptoms, serum thyroxine, TRAb, thyroid ultrasound and orbital computed tomography established diagnosis. RNA transcripts were the template for amplifying TCR beta CDR3 regions. During a first-round RT-PCR of the TCR CDR3, the HTBI primer set was used. TCRdb passed the multiplex PCR reads through MiXCR, listing each CDR3 protein once. This sample has 250,000 or so distinct CDR3 sequences, with about 15% found just once. This clonotype showed up many times. The antigen is unknown. Findings and caveats of the study: Appearing also in blood were most of the thyroid clonotypes expanded above 0.001. Ophthalmopathy and stable hyperthyroidism were separated by a 13 V-J model.

The V and J genes are TRBV9 and TRBJ1-1; 10 nucleotides match TRBD1. What was sequenced was blood. The TCR comes from a woman between 40 and 50 years old with Graves' hyperthyroidism that later progressed to Graves' ophthalmopathy. The CDR3 is CASSGQGALPNTEAFF. Here the CDR3 DNA reads TGTGCCAGCAGCGGACAGGGGGCCCTACCCAACACTGAAGCTTTCTTT. Drawing the rest from reference TRBV9 and TRBJ1-1, the complete variable domain is DSGVTQTPKHLITATGQRVTLRCSPRSGDLSVYWYQQSLDQGLQFLIQYYNGEERAKGNILERFSAQQFPDLHSELNLSSLELGDSALYFCASSGQGALPNTEAFFGQGTRLTVV.